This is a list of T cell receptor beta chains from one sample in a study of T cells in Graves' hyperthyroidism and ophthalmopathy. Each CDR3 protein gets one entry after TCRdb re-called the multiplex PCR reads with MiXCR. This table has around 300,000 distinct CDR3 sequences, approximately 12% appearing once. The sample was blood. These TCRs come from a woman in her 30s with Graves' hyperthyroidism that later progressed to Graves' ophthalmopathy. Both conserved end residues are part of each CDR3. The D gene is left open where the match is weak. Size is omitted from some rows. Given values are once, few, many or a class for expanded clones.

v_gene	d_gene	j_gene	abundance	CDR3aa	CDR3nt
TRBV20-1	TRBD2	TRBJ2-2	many	CSAASGGNTGELFF	TGCAGTGCGGCTAGCGGGGGGAACACCGGGGAGCTGTTTTTT
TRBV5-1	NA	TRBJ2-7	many	CASSPGPGRDYEQYF	TGCGCCAGCAGCCCGGGCCCGGGTCGTGACTACGAGCAGTACTTC
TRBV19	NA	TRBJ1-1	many	CASKIGAHTEAFF	TGTGCCAGTAAAATCGGTGCTCACACTGAAGCTTTCTTT
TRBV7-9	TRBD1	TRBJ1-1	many	CASSYRQGKNTEAFF	TGTGCCAGCAGCTATAGACAGGGTAAAAACACTGAAGCTTTCTTT
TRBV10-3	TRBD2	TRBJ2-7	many	CAISELWTSGRSSYEQYF	TGTGCCATCAGTGAGTTATGGACTAGCGGGAGGAGCTCCTACGAGCAGTACTTC
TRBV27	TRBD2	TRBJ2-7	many	CASTDGAGAYEQYF	TGTGCCAGCACTGACGGAGCGGGAGCCTACGAGCAGTACTTC
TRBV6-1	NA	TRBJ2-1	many	CASSKPPYLYGLKGEQFF	TGTGCCAGCAGTAAACCTCCCTATTTGTATGGGCTTAAGGGGGAGCAGTTCTTC
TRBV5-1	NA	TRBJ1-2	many	CASSLARFNSFNYGYTF	TGCGCCAGCAGCTTGGCCCGGTTTAACAGTTTCAACTATGGCTACACCTTC
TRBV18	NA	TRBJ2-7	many	CASSQSIGDYEQYF	TGTGCCAGCTCACAATCTATCGGGGACTACGAGCAGTACTTC
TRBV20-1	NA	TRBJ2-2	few	CSAFPAATGELFF	TGCAGTGCTTTCCCAGCGGCTACCGGGGAGCTGTTTTTT
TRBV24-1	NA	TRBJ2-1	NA	CATAAYNEQFF	TGTGCCACTGCAGCGTACAATGAGCAGTTCTTC
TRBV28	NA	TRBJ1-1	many	CASSFYGGMNTEAFF	TGTGCCAGCAGTTTTTATGGGGGCATGAACACTGAAGCTTTCTTT
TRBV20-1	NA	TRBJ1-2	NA	CSARDGTAGYTF	TGCAGTGCTAGAGATGGGACTGCCGGCTACACCTTC
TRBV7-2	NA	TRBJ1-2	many	CASSLALEYGYTF	TGTGCCAGCAGCTTAGCTTTAGAGTATGGCTACACCTTC
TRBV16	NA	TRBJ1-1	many	CASTLHENTEAFF	TGTGCCAGCACTCTACACGAGAACACTGAAGCTTTCTTT
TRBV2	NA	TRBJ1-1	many	CASRDADRITEAFF	TGTGCCAGCAGAGATGCGGACAGAATCACTGAAGCTTTCTTT
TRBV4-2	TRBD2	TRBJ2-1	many	CASSQGPGAGGDEQFF	TGTGCCAGCAGCCAAGGTCCCGGAGCGGGAGGCGATGAGCAGTTCTTC
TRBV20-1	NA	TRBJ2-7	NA	CSAGGHYYEQYF	TGCAGTGCTGGAGGACACTACTACGAGCAGTACTTC
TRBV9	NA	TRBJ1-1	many	CASSAGGGLNTEAFF	TGTGCCAGCAGCGCTGGGGGGGGGTTGAACACTGAAGCTTTCTTT
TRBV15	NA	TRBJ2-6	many	CATSRPWGAGANVLTF	TGTGCCACCAGCAGACCCTGGGGGGCTGGGGCCAACGTCCTGACTTTC
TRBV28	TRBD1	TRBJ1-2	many	CASSFTGGYGYTF	TGTGCCAGCAGTTTTACAGGGGGATATGGCTACACCTTC
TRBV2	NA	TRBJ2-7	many	CASSALLFEQYF	TGTGCCAGCAGTGCCCTTCTCTTTGAGCAGTACTTC
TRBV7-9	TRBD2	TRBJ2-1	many	CASSSLAVEQFF	TGTGCCAGCAGCTCACTAGCGGTTGAGCAGTTCTTC
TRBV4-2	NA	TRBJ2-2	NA	CASSQDPSTGELFF	TGTGCCAGCAGCCAAGACCCCTCCACCGGGGAGCTGTTTTTT
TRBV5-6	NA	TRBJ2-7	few	CASTPWVNPYEQYF	TGTGCCAGCACCCCCTGGGTAAACCCCTACGAGCAGTACTTC
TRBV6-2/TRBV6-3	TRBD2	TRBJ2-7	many	CASSYSSGRAPYEQYF	TGTGCCAGCAGTTACTCGAGTGGGAGGGCCCCCTACGAGCAGTACTTC